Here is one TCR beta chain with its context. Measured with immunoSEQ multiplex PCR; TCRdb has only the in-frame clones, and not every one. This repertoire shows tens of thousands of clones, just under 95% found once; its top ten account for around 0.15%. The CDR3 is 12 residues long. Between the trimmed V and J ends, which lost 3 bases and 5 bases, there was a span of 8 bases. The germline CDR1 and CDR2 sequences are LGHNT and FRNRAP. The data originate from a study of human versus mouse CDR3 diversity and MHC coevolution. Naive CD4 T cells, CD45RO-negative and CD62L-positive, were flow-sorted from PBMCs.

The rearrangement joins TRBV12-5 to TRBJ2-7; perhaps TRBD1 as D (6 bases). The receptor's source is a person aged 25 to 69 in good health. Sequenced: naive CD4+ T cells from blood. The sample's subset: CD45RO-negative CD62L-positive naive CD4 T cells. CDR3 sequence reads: CASGLAGDEQYF. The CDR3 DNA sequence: TGTGCTAGTGGTTTAGCAGGGGACGAGCAGTACTTC.